This TCR beta chain is from a study of radiotherapy plus CTLA-4 blockade in lung cancer. Study-wide results and caveats: Radiotherapy was combined with ipilimumab, and tumor-derived TCR clones then expanded in blood. How blood T cell clones changed early, along with interferon-beta, reportedly forecast response best.

A word on this clone: Its antigen is unknown.

The CDR3 runs 15 residues. Germline lookup yields CDR1 SEHNR and CDR2 FQNEAQ (reference sequence). The V end was cut by 1 base, the J end by 5 bases, with 14 bases between. Generated by immunoSEQ multiplex PCR, the TCRdb table keeps only in-frame clones and is missing some. Here the sample spans about 120,000 clones, over 80% being singletons. The material sequenced was peripheral blood, taken from a patient treated with radiotherapy plus ipilimumab. This chain uses TRBV7-9 with TRBJ2-5, with D perhaps matching TRBD2 (6 bases). The receptor's source is a human donor with non-small cell lung cancer that progressed on radiotherapy plus ipilimumab. For the CDR3, the DNA is TGTGCCAGCAGCTTAGGTTCCGCGGGGACGGAGACCCAGTACTTC. This encodes CASSLGSAGTETQYF.